Sequencing of this T cell receptor (beta chain) was carried out in a study of neoadjuvant nivolumab and ipilimumab in lung cancer. Study-wide findings and caveats: Only two of four nivolumab-treated tumors gained richness and clonality by surgery. Resected-tumor TCR richness correlated positively with pretherapy blood richness.

Notes on this clone: Its cognate antigen is unknown.

Repertoires were generated with immunoSEQ multiplex PCR, while TCRdb's copy carries only in-frame clones and drops some. Counted here are tens of thousands of clones, roughly nine tenths occurring once; the ten biggest clones make up around 5%. The input for sequencing was peripheral blood, taken after neoadjuvant nivolumab, alone or with ipilimumab, at or shortly before surgery. This TCR was recovered from an adult with non-small cell lung cancer.

In nucleotides, the CDR3 is TGTGCCAGCAGCGTAAAAGGACAGGGGGCCACAGATACGCAGTATTTT. Translating gives CASSVKGQGATDTQYF. V usage is TRBV9 and J usage is TRBJ2-3; the match to TRBD1 covers 11 bases. The germline V gene encodes CDR1 SGDLS and CDR2 YYNGEE. The CDR3 consists of 16 residues. With V trimmed by 1 base and J by 2 bases, 3 bases remained unmatched.